A single sample is the source of the 7 T cell receptor beta chains below, sequenced in a study of cytomegalovirus exposure and HLA in healthy donors. Both 60 Vbeta primers and 13 Jbeta primers went into the PCR. TCRdb keeps only in-frame clones here, not all; method: immunoSEQ multiplex PCR. The data contain 95,000 to 150,000 clones, around 66% of them seen just once; the ten biggest clones take up approximately 8%. The sequenced sample consisted of PBMCs. These receptors were obtained from a woman in her 40s in good health and CMV-seropositive.

The gene calls are TRBV20-1 and TRBJ1-1; weak D call: TRBD1 (6 bases). The germline V and J ends were trimmed by 6 bases and 9 bases, with 14 bases remaining between them. The CDR3 covers 11 residues. Germline V gives CDR1 DFQATT, CDR2 SNEGSKA (reference sequence). CDR3 in DNA: TGCAGTGCACGGGACATCCCAAAAGCTTTCTTT. This translates into CSARDIPKAFF.

The chain links TRBV5-1 to TRBJ2-5, with D possibly being TRBD2 (6 bases). Germline lookup yields CDR1 SGHRS and CDR2 YFSETQ. The CDR3 length is 14 residues. Deletions cut 2 bases from V and 5 bases from J, with 13 bases between. CDR3 bases: TGCGCCAGCAGCTTAACGCCGGGGAGGGAGACCCAGTACTTC. It yields the protein CASSLTPGRETQYF.

This chain links TRBV28 with TRBJ2-3, with TRBD1 matching over 10 bases. The V gene end was trimmed by 4 bases and the J gene end by 3 bases; junction bases not matched to a gene: 4. CDR3 length: 15 amino acids. Germline CDR1 and CDR2: MDHEN and SYDVKM. The CDR3 reads CASSYGGQGTDTQYF. The DNA for the CDR3 is TGTGCCAGCAGTTATGGGGGACAGGGGACAGATACGCAGTATTTT.

This chain links TRBV10-3 with TRBJ2-3, with D unclear. Germline V gene lookup returns CDR1 ENHRY and CDR2 SYGVKD. Trimming pared 1 base from V and 1 base from J, leaving 6 bases between. The CDR3 totals 14 residues. The DNA for the CDR3 is TGTGCCATCAGTGAGTTTCCGGGCACAGATACGCAGTATTTT. The encoded protein is CAISEFPGTDTQYF.

The chain recombines TRBV11-2 with TRBJ1-4; the D gene is possibly TRBD1 (6 bases). Germline lookup yields CDR1 SGHAT and CDR2 FQNNGV. V gave up 5 bases and J gave up 8 bases, with 18 bases separating them. CDR3 length equals 15 residues. CDR3 sequence: CASSPGGRGEEKLFF. The CDR3 nucleotides are TGTGCCAGCAGCCCTGGGGGCAGGGGTGAGGAAAAACTGTTTTTT.

The chain recombines TRBV6-1 with TRBJ2-7; D may be TRBD2 (5 bases). V gave up 5 bases and J gave up 3 bases, with 17 bases separating them. From germline, CDR1 is MNHNS and CDR2 SASEGT. The CDR3 consists of 15 residues. CDR3 DNA: TGTGCCAGCAGTTTTACCTTGGAGGTAAACTACGAGCAGTACTTC. Its translation: CASSFTLEVNYEQYF.

The chain carries TRBV6-1 and TRBJ1-1; no definite D call. The germline CDR1 and CDR2 sequences are MNHNS and SASEGT. V lost 8 bases, J lost 4 bases, and 14 bases lay in between. The CDR3 has 13 residues. The CDR3 loop is CASGNGVVTEAFF. The CDR3 DNA reads as TGTGCCAGCGGGAACGGGGTAGTCACTGAAGCTTTCTTT.